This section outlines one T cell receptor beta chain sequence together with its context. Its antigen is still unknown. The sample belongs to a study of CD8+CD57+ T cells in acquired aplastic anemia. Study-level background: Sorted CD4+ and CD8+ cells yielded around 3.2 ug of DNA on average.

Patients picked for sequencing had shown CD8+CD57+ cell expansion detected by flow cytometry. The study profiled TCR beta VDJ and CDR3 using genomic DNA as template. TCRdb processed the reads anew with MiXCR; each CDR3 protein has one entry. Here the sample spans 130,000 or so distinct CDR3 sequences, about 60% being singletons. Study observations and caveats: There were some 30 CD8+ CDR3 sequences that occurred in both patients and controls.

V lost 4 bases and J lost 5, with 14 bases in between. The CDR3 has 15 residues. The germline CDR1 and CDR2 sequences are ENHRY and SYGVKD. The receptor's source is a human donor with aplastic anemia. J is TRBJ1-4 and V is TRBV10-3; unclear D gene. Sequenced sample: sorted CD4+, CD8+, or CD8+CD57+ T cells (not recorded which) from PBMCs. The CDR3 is CAISAQSTINEKLFF. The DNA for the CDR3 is TGTGCCATCAGTGCACAGTCGACGATCAATGAAAAACTGTTTTTT.